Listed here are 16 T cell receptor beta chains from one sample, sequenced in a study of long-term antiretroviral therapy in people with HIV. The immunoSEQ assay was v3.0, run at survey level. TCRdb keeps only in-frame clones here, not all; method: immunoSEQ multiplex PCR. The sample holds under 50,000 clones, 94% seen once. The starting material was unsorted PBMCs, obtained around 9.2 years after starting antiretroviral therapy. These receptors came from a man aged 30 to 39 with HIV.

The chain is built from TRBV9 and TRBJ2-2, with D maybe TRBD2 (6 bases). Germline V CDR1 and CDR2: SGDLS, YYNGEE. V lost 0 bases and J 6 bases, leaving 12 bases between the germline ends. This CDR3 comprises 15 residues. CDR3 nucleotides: TGTGCCAGCAGCGTAGCTACGCGGGGCGCCGGGGAGCTGTTTTTT. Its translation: CASSVATRGAGELFF.

CDR3 nucleotides: TGTGCCAGCAGCTCAGGGGCCGGGAACACTGAAGCTTTCTTT. Amino acids: CASSSGAGNTEAFF. The V call is TRBV7-3, the J call TRBJ1-1; tentative D call: TRBD1 (6 bases). CDR1 is SGHTA, CDR2 FQGTGA, per germline. Trimming took 4 bases from V and 1 from J, leaving 10 bases between them. The CDR3 length is 14 residues.

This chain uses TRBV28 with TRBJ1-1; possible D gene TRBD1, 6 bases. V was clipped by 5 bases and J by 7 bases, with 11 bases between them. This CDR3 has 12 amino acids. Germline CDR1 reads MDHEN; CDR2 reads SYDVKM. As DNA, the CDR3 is TGTGCCAGCAGTACCTACAGGGTTGAAGCTTTCTTT. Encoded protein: CASSTYRVEAFF.

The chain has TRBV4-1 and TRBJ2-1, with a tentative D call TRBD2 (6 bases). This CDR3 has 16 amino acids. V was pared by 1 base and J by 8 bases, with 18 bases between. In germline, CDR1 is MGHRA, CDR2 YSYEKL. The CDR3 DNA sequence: TGCGCCAGCAGCCAAGTTACGGGGGTCAACTTTTATGAGCAGTTCTTC. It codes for CASSQVTGVNFYEQFF.

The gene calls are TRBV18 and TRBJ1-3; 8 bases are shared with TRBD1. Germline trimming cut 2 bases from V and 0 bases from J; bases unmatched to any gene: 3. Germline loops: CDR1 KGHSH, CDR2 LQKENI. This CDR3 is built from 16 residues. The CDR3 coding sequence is TGTGCCAGCTCACCAGGACAGGGAATCTCTGGAAACACCATATATTTT. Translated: CASSPGQGISGNTIYF. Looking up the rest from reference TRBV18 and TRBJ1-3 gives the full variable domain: NAGVMQNPRHLVRRRGQEARLRCSPMKGHSHVYWYRQLPEEGLKFMVYLQKENIIDESGMPKERFSAEFPKEGPSILRIQQVVRGDSAAYFCASSPGQGISGNTIYFGEGSWLTVV.

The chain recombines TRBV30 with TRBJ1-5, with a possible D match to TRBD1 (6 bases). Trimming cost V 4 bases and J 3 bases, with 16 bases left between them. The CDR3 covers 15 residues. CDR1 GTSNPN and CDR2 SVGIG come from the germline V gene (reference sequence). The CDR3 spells CAWTPGHIYNQPQHF. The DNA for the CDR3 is TGTGCCTGGACTCCGGGACATATATACAATCAGCCCCAGCATTTT. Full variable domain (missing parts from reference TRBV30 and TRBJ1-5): SQTIHQWPATLVQPVGSPLSLECTVEGTSNPNLYWYRQAAGRGLQLLFYSVGIGQISSEVPQNLSASRPQDRQFILSSKKLLLSDSGFYLCAWTPGHIYNQPQHFGDGTRLSIL.

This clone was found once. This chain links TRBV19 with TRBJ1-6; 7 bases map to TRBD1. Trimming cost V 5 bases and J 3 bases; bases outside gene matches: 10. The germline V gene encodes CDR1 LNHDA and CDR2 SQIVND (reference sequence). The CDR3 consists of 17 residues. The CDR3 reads CASSDGTAAFYNSPLHF. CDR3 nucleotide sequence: TGTGCCAGTAGTGACGGGACAGCCGCCTTCTATAATTCACCCCTCCACTTT.

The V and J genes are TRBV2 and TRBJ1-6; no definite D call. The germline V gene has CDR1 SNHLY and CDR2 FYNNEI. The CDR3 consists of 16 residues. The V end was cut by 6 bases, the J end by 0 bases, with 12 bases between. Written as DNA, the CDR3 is TGTGCCAGCAGGGCCGCTGATGGCTCCTATAATTCACCCCTCCACTTT. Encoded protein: CASRAADGSYNSPLHF.

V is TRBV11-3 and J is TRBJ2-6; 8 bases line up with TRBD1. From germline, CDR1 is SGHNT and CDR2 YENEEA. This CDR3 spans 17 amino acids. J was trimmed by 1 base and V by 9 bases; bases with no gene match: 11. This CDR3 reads CASSSGGAGSGANVLTF. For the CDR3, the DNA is TGTGCCAGTTCTTCAGGGGGCGCAGGTTCTGGGGCCAACGTCCTGACTTTC.

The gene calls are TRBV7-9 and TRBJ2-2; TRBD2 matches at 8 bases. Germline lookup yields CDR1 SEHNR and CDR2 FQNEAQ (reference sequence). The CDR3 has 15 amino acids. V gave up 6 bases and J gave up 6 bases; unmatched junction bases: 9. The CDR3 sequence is CASRSPGLVSGELFF. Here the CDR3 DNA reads TGTGCCAGCAGATCGCCGGGACTAGTCTCCGGGGAGCTGTTTTTT.

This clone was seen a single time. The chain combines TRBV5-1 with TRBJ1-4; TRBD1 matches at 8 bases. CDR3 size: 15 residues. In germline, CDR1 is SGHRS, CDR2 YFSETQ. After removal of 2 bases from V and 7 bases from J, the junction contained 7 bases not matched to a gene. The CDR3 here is CASSFGQGLREKLFF. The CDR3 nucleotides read TGCGCCAGCAGCTTCGGACAGGGACTACGTGAAAAACTGTTTTTT.

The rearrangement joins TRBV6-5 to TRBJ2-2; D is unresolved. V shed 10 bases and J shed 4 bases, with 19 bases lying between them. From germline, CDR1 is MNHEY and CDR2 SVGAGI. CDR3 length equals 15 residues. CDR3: CATYRLNGPTGELFF. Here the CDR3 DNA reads TGTGCCACCTACCGGTTGAACGGGCCCACCGGGGAGCTGTTTTTT.

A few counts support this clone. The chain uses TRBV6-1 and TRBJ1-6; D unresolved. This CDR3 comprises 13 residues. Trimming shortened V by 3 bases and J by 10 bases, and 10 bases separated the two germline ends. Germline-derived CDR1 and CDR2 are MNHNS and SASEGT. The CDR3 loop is CASSEGGNSPLHF. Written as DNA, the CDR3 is TGTGCCAGCAGTGAGGGCGGAAACTCACCCCTCCACTTT.

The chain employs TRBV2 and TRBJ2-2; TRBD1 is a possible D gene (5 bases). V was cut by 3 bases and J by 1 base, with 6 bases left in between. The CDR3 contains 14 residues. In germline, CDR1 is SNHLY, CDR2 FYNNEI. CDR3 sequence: CASSDQGNTGELFF. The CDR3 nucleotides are TGTGCCAGCAGTGACCAGGGGAACACCGGGGAGCTGTTTTTT.

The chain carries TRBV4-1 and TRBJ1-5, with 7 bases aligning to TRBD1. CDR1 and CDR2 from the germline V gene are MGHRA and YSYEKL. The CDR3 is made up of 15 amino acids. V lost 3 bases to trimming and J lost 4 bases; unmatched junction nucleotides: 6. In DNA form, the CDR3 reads TGCGCCAGCAGCCATGCCGGGACAGCTAATCAGCCCCAGCATTTT. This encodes CASSHAGTANQPQHF.

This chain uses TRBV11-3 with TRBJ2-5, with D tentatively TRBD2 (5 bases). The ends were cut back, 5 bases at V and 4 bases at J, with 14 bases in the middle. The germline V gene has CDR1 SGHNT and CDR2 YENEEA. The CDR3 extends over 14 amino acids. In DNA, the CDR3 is TGTGCCAGCAGCCCTCAGAACGGAGGAGAGACCCAGTACTTC. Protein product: CASSPQNGGETQYF.